The clone carrying this T cell receptor (beta chain) was observed a few times. What it binds is unknown. This entry is derived from a study of T cells after yellow fever vaccination. The study, taken as a whole, reports: The booster response re-showed most primary clones: approximately 95% CD4, more than 70% CD8. A weaker but faster secondary response was observed, peaking on day 5 versus 15. Across the CD4 and CD8 compartments, a small share of clonotypes was present in both.

The CDR3 contains 16 residues. Per the germline V gene, CDR1 is SGDLS and CDR2 is YYNGEE. V lost 4 bases and J 1 base, leaving 14 bases between the germline ends. TCRdb itself ran the 5' RACE reads through MiXCR, one entry per CDR3 protein. The data contain around 340,000 distinct CDR3 sequences, approximately 13% of them singletons. V gene TRBV9 combines with J gene TRBJ2-2; TRBD1 is a possible D gene (6 bases). Sample: CD4+ T cells sorted from PBMCs, taken 15 days after the yellow fever booster vaccination. This receptor was taken from a man in his late teens or twenties who received the YFV17D yellow fever vaccine. CDR3 bases: TGTGCCAGCAGCATACACTCACAGGGGAACACCGGGGAGCTGTTTTTT. Its translation is CASSIHSQGNTGELFF.